A single sample is the source of the 7 T cell receptor beta chains below, sequenced in a study of blood T cell repertoires in COVID-19. Clones were read by immunoSEQ multiplex PCR, and TCRdb kept only the in-frame ones, dropping some. The sample carries some 140,000 clones, less than 85% recorded once. The sequenced sample consisted of peripheral blood. The receptors originated from an elderly woman with acute or convalescent COVID-19.

The chain uses TRBV7-2 and TRBJ1-4, with D possibly TRBD1 on 5 matching bases. The length of the CDR3 is 15 residues. The V gene lost 4 bases and the J gene lost 4 bases, with 13 bases spanning the gap. From germline, CDR1 is SGHTA and CDR2 FQGNSA. CDR3 amino acids: CASSYDRLNNEKLFF. In DNA, the CDR3 is TGTGCCAGCAGCTACGACAGACTTAATAATGAAAAACTGTTTTTT.

The J gene is TRBJ1-1, the V gene TRBV7-9; a weak D match, TRBD1 (5 bases). The ends were cut back, 0 bases at V and 4 bases at J, with 12 bases in the middle. This CDR3 has 15 amino acids. The germline gives CDR1 SEHNR, CDR2 FQNEAQ (reference sequence). The CDR3 coding sequence is TGTGCCAGCAGCTTAGCGATCCAGGGTGGCACTGAAGCTTTCTTT. Amino acids: CASSLAIQGGTEAFF.

The J gene is TRBJ1-6, the V gene TRBV6-6; D gene unclear. Trimming took 7 bases from V and 10 from J, leaving 11 bases between them. This CDR3 comprises 12 residues. CDR1 and CDR2 (germline): MNHNY, SVGAGI (reference sequence). CDR3 nucleotides: TGTGCCAGCACCTCCCAGAAATCACCCCTCCACTTT. It is translated as CASTSQKSPLHF.

V usage is TRBV7-2 and J usage is TRBJ1-2, with a weak D call TRBD1 (6 bases). Trimming took 3 bases from V and 3 from J, leaving 11 bases between them. The CDR3 extends over 14 amino acids. Germline V CDR1 and CDR2: SGHTA, FQGNSA. The CDR3 nucleotides are TGTGCCAGCAGCTTGGCAGGGGTGGACTATGGCTACACCTTC. Protein: CASSLAGVDYGYTF. Supplemented by reference TRBV7-2 and TRBJ1-2, the full variable domain reads GAGVSQSPSNKVTEKGKDVELRCDPISGHTALYWYRQSLGQGLEFLIYFQGNSAPDKSGLPSDRFSAERTGGSVSTLTIQRTQQEDSAVYLCASSLAGVDYGYTFGSGTRLTVV.

The chain combines TRBV2 with TRBJ1-5; D unresolved. This CDR3 comprises 14 residues. V was shortened by 2 bases and J by 0 bases, with 5 bases between the two germline ends. Germline loops: CDR1 SNHLY, CDR2 FYNNEI. Here the CDR3 reads CASSERSSNQPQHF. DNA for the CDR3: TGTGCCAGCAGTGAAAGGAGTAGCAATCAGCCCCAGCATTTT.

The chain employs TRBV5-4 and TRBJ2-7; D might be TRBD2 (6 bases). This CDR3 has 13 residues. Germline-derived CDR1 and CDR2 are SGHNT and YYREEE (reference sequence). Trimming pared 1 base from V and 6 bases from J, leaving 11 bases between. CDR3 nucleotides: TGTGCCAGCAGCTTGCGTGGCGGGGTCGAGCAGTACTTC. It encodes CASSLRGGVEQYF.

The rearrangement links TRBV5-4 to TRBJ1-6; D might be TRBD1 (6 bases). V was clipped by 3 bases and J by 10 bases, with 17 bases between them. The germline V gene encodes CDR1 SGHNT and CDR2 YYREEE (reference sequence). The CDR3 extends over 15 amino acids. CDR3 in DNA: TGTGCCAGCAGCTCCCAGACAGGTCTTTTATCACCCCTCCACTTT. Protein sequence: CASSSQTGLLSPLHF.